A selection of T cell receptor beta chains follows, all from one sample in a study of OX40 agonist ivuxolimab in advanced cancers. The repertoire was sequenced with immunoSEQ multiplex PCR; TCRdb's copy has only in-frame clones and lacks some. The sample shows tens of thousands of clones, over 80% of them seen only once. The source was CD4+ or CD8+ T cells sorted from blood, collected in a trial of the OX40 agonist ivuxolimab. The receptors here all came from an adult with an advanced solid tumor such as melanoma, head and neck, liver or kidney cancer. Each CDR3 is given with its conserved first and last residue. A D gene is named only where the DNA matches it firmly. Only some rows state a clone size, as once, few, many or a class for expanded clones.

TGCGCCAGCAGCTTGCACAGGAACTACGAGCAGTACTTC	CASSLHRNYEQYF	NA	NA	TRBV5-1	TRBJ2-7
TGTGCCAGCAGCAGTACTTCAGGGAGCCAGCCCCAGCATTTT	CASSSTSGSQPQHF	NA	NA	TRBV7-9	TRBJ1-5
TGCGCCAGCAGTGACAGTGGTGTCACAGATACGCAGTATTTT	CASSDSGVTDTQYF	NA	NA	TRBV10-1	TRBJ2-3
TGTGCTAGTGGTTTGGGAACCGGGACAGGAGCAACTAATGAAAAACTGTTTTTT	CASGLGTGTGATNEKLFF	TRBD1	NA	TRBV12-5	TRBJ1-4
TGCGCCAGCAGCTTGACTAGCGGGGCCGACTCCTACGAGCAGTACTTC	CASSLTSGADSYEQYF	TRBD2	NA	TRBV5-1	TRBJ2-7
TGTGCCTGGATGAGTTGGGGATCCTACGAGCAGTACTTC	CAWMSWGSYEQYF	NA	NA	TRBV30	TRBJ2-7
TGTGCCAGCAGTTACTCCGACAGGGGGCGAGGAACTGAAGCTTTCTTT	CASSYSDRGRGTEAFF	TRBD1	once	TRBV6-5	TRBJ1-1
TGTGCCAGCAGCGTTGGGGGAGTAGGGGAGACCCAGTACTTC	CASSVGGVGETQYF	NA	NA	TRBV9	TRBJ2-5
TGTGCCAGCAGTCATCCCATTGGGATAACAGATACGCAGTATTTT	CASSHPIGITDTQYF	NA	NA	TRBV6-6	TRBJ2-3
TGTGCCAGCAGCGTAGACAACGGGATCTCCTACGAGCAGTACTTC	CASSVDNGISYEQYF	NA	NA	TRBV9	TRBJ2-7
TGTGCCAGCAGCGACACTGGGGCCAACGTCCTGACTTTC	CASSDTGANVLTF	NA	NA	TRBV7-2	TRBJ2-6
TGTGCCAGCAGCGTTCGGACAGTTAGCAATCAGCCCCAGCATTTT	CASSVRTVSNQPQHF	NA	once	TRBV2	TRBJ1-5
TGTGCCAGCAGCTTAGAAGGGGCTAGCGGCAGCTACGAGCAGTACTTC	CASSLEGASGSYEQYF	TRBD2	NA	TRBV7-2	TRBJ2-7
TGTGCCAGCAGCCCACGGGCGGGAGGAAAAAATGAGCAGTTCTTC	CASSPRAGGKNEQFF	TRBD2	NA	TRBV7-9	TRBJ2-1
TGTGCCTGGAGTGTACGGGGGGCTACTAGAGCTTTCTTT	CAWSVRGATRAFF	NA	NA	TRBV30	TRBJ1-1
TGTGCCAGCAGCCAAGGAAGGCAGGGGGTACACACCATATATTTT	CASSQGRQGVHTIYF	TRBD1	NA	TRBV7-9	TRBJ1-3
TGTGCCAGCAGCTCCGGACAGTCAGGAAACACCATATATTTT	CASSSGQSGNTIYF	NA	NA	TRBV7-8	TRBJ1-3
TGTGCCAGCAGTGAATCCATGTCACGAGAGACCCAGTACTTC	CASSESMSRETQYF	NA	NA	TRBV6-1	TRBJ2-5
TGTGCCACTTCCTCGGGGGCAACTAATGAAAAACTGTTTTTT	CATSSGATNEKLFF	NA	NA	TRBV28	TRBJ1-4
TGTGCTAGTGGTTTGTTGACAGATACGCAGTATTTT	CASGLLTDTQYF	NA	once	TRBV12-5	TRBJ2-3
TGTGCCAGCTCACCCGAGGGTTCGGAGAATTCACCCCTCCACTTT	CASSPEGSENSPLHF	NA	NA	TRBV18	TRBJ1-6
TGTGCCTGGAGTCGACGAACTGAAGCTTTCTTT	CAWSRRTEAFF	NA	few	TRBV30	TRBJ1-1
TGTGCCAGCAGCCAATCCGGCAGGTCACCGTCCGATACGCAGTATTTT	CASSQSGRSPSDTQYF	NA	few	TRBV9	TRBJ2-3
TGTGCCAGCAGCTTAAACAAGGTCGTGGCAGGGGGTAAGAATGAGCAGTTCTTC	CASSLNKVVAGGKNEQFF	TRBD1	NA	TRBV7-9	TRBJ2-1
TGCGCCAGCTTCCGGCACTGCCGAGAACTTCGTAAGGCCGACTATGGCTACACCTTC	CASFRHCRELRKADYGYTF	NA	NA	TRBV10-1	TRBJ1-2